This T cell receptor beta chain was recorded in a study of shared clonotypes between healthy human individuals. Study results and caveats: Lower generation probabilities were found for non-shared clonotypes than for those shared by all four donors. The low donor count limited represented genetic and exposure-history diversity.

As for this clone: No antigen is known for it.

The data were produced by immunoSEQ multiplex PCR, yet TCRdb's version contains in-frame clones alone and is incomplete. The data contain about 2 million clones, around 96% of them singletons. This CDR3 has 13 amino acids. Germline V lookup: CDR1 SGHAT, CDR2 FQNNGV. Trimming pared 1 base from V and 7 bases from J, leaving 8 bases between. Naive CD8 cells, CD45RO-negative and positively selected for CCR7, excluded terminally differentiated effector memory CD45RA+ cells. The sample was naive CD8+ T cells sorted from blood. The TCR comes from a man aged 18 to 29 in good health. This chain connects TRBV11-2 to TRBJ2-1, with D hard to call. Here the CDR3 reads CASSLVSANEQFF. The CDR3 DNA is TGTGCCAGCAGCTTAGTCAGCGCGAATGAGCAGTTCTTC.